This T cell receptor beta chain was recorded in a study of tumor-infiltrating lymphocytes in oesophageal squamous cell carcinoma. Each CDR3 protein is one row after TCRdb ran MiXCR on the PCR reads. The sample holds under 12,000 distinct CDR3 sequences; around 56% are singletons and the top ten take roughly 19%. This clonotype was recorded once. The CDR3 has 15 amino acids. The germline V gene encodes CDR1 SGHTA and CDR2 FQGNSA. The TCR sequence derives from a female donor with esophageal squamous cell carcinoma. This chain joins TRBV7-2 and TRBJ2-7; D possibly corresponds to TRBD1 (6 bases). With the DNA end fitting TRBJ2-1 better, the J assignment may be wrong. The source material was esophageal tumor tissue. The CDR3 reads CASRTRGSSYNEQFF. CDR3 DNA sequence: TGTGCCAGCAGGACAAGGGGGAGCTCCTACAATGAGCAGTTCTTC.